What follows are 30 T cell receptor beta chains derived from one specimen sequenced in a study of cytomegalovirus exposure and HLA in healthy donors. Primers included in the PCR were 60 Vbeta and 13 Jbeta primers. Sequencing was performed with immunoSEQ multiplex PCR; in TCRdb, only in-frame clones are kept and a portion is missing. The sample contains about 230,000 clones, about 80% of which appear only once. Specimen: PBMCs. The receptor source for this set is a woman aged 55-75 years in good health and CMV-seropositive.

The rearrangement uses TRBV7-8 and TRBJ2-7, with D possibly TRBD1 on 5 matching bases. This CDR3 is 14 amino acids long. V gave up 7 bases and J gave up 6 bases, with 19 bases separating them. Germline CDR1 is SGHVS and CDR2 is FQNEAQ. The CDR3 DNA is TGTGCCAGCACGGCCAGGGAAAGGGTATCCGAGCAGTACTTC. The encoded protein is CASTARERVSEQYF.

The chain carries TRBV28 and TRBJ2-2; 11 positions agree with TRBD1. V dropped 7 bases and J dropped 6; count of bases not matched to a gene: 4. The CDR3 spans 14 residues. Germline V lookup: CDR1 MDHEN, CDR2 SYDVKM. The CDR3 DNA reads TGTGCCAGCACTCCGGGACAGGGGGCCGGGGAGCTGTTTTTT. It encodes CASTPGQGAGELFF.

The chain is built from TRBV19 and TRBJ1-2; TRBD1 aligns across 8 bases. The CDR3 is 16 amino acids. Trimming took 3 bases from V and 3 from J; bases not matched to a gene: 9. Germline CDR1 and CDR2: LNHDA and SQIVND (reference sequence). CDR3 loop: CASSMVQGAVDYGYTF. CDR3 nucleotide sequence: TGTGCCAGTAGTATGGTCCAGGGGGCGGTGGACTATGGCTACACCTTC.

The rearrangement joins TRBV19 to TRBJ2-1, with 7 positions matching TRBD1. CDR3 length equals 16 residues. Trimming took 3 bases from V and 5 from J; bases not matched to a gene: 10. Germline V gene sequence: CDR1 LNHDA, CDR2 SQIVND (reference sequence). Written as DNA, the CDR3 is TGTGCCAGTAGTATCGACAGGGCCCTCAGGGACAATGAGCAGTTCTTC. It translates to CASSIDRALRDNEQFF.

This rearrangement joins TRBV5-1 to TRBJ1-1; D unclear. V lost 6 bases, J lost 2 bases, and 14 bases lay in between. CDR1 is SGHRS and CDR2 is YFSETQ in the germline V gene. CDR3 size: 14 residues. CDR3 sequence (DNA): TGCGCCAGCACCAGATCGCCCAGAAACACTGAAGCTTTCTTT. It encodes CASTRSPRNTEAFF.

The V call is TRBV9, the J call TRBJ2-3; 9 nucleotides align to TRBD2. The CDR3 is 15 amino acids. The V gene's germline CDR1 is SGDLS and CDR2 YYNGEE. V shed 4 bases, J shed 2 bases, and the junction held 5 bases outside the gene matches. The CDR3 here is CASSWSGGNTDTQYF. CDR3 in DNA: TGTGCCAGCAGCTGGAGCGGGGGGAACACAGATACGCAGTATTTT.

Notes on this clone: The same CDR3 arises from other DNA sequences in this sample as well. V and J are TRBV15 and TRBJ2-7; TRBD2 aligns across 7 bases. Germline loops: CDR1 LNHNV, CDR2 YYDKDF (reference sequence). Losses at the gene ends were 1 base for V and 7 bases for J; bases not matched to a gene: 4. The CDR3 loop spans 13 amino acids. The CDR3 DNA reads TGTGCCACCAGCAGAGCGCGGGGAGGGGAGCAGTACTTC. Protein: CATSRARGGEQYF.

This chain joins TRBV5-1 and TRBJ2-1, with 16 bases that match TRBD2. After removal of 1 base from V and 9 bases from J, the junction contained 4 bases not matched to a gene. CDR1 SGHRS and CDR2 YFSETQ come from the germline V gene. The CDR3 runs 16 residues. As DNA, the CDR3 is TGCGCCAGCAGCTTGACCGGGACTAGCGGGAGGGGTGAGCAGTTCTTC. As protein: CASSLTGTSGRGEQFF.

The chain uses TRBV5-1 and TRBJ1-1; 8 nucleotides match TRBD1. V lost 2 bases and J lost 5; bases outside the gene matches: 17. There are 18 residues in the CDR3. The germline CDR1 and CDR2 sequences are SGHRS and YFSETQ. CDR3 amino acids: CASSLNLGAGGRGTEAFF. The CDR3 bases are TGCGCCAGCAGCTTAAATTTGGGTGCAGGGGGCCGGGGAACTGAAGCTTTCTTT.

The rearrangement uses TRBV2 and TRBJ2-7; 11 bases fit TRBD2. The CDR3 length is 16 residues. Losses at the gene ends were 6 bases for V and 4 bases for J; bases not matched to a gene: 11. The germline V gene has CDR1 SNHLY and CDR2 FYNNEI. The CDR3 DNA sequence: TGTGCCAGCAGCCAAACTAGCGGGAGTGGATGGTACGAGCAGTACTTC. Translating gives CASSQTSGSGWYEQYF.

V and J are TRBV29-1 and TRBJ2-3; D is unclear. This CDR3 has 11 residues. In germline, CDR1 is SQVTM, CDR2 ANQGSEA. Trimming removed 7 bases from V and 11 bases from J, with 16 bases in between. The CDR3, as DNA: TGCAGCGACACCGTTAGAGGTCGGCAGTATTTT. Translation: CSDTVRGRQYF.

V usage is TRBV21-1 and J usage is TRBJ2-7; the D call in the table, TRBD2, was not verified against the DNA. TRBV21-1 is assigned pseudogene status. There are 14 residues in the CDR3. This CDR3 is CASMGTGSICEQYF. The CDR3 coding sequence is TGTGCCAGCATGGGGACCGGGAGCATATGCGAGCAGTACTTC.

For the CDR3, the DNA is TGTGCCAGCAGGTTGACTCTGCGGACTGAAGCTTTCTTT. As protein: CASRLTLRTEAFF. The rearrangement uses TRBV28 and TRBJ1-1; D is unresolved. V was clipped by 6 bases and J by 5 bases, with 13 bases between them. Per the germline V gene, CDR1 is MDHEN and CDR2 is SYDVKM. The CDR3 covers 13 residues.

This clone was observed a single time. The DNA of the CDR3 is TGTGCCAGCAGCCCGGGACTAGCGGGAGTCTTCGATGAGCAGTTCTTC. Its protein is CASSPGLAGVFDEQFF. The chain couples TRBV11-3 to TRBJ2-1, with 14 bases that match TRBD2. V was clipped by 5 bases and J by 8 bases; unmatched bases: 8. The CDR3 covers 16 residues. From germline, CDR1 is SGHNT and CDR2 YENEEA.

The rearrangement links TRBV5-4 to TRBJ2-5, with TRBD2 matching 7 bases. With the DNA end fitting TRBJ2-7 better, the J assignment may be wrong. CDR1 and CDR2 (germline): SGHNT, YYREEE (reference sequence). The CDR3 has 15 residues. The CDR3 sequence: CASSPFSGTTYEQYF. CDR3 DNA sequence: TGTGCCAGCAGCCCATTCTCCGGGACTACCTACGAGCAGTACTTC.

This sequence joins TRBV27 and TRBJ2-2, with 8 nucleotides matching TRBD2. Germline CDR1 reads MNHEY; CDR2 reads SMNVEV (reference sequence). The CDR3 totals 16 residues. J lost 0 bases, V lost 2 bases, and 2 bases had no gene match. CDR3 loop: CASSLAGGANTGELFF. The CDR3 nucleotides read TGTGCCAGCAGTTTAGCGGGGGGCGCGAACACCGGGGAGCTGTTTTTT.

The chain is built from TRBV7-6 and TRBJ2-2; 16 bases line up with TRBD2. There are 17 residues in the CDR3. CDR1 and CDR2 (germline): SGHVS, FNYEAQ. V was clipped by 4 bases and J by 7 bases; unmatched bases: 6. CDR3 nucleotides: TGTGCCAGCAGCTCGGGACTAGCGGGGGGGCCCATCGGGGAGCTGTTTTTT. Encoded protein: CASSSGLAGGPIGELFF.

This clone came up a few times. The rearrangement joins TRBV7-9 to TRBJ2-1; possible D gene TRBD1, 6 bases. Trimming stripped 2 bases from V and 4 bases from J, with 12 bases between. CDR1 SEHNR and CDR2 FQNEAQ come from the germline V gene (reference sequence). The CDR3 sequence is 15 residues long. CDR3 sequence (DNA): TGTGCCAGCAGCTTAAGGGGACATCCATACAATGAGCAGTTCTTC. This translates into CASSLRGHPYNEQFF.

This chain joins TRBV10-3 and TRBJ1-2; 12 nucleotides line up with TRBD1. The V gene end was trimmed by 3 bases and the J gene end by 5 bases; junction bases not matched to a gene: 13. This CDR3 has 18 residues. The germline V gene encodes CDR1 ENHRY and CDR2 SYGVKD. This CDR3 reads CAISDPGTGGASHYGYTF. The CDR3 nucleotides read TGTGCCATCAGTGACCCCGGGACAGGGGGCGCTTCCCATTATGGCTACACCTTC.

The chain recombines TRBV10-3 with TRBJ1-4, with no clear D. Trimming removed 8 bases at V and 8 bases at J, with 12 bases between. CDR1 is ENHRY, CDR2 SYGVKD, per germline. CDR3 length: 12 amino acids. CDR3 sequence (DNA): TGTGCCATCGGGAGGGATAGAGAAAAACTGTTTTTT. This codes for CAIGRDREKLFF.

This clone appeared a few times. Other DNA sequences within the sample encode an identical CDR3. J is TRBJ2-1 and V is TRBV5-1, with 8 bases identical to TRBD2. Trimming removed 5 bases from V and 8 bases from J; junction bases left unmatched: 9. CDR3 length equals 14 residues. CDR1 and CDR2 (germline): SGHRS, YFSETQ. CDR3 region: CASSGRTGGDEQFF. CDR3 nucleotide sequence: TGCGCCAGCAGTGGAAGGACGGGGGGGGATGAGCAGTTCTTC.

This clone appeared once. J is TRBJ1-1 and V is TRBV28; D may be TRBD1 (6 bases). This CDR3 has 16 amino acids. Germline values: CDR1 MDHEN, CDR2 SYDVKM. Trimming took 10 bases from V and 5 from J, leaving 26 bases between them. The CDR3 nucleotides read TGTGCCATATCTGGGACCAGCAGGGGCCCGAGAACTGAAGCTTTCTTT. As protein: CAISGTSRGPRTEAFF. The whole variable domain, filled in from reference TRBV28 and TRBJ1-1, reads DVKVTQSSRYLVKRTGEKVFLECVQDMDHENMFWYRQDPGLGLRLIYFSYDVKMKEKGDIPEGYSVSREKKERFSLILESASTNQTSMYLCAISGTSRGPRTEAFFGQGTRLTVV.

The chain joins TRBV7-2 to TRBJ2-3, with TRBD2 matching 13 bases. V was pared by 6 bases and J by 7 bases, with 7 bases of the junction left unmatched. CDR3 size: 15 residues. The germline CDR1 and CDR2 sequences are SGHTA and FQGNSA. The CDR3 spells CASRTPGLAGNTQYF. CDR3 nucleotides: TGTGCCAGCAGGACACCGGGACTAGCGGGGAATACGCAGTATTTT.

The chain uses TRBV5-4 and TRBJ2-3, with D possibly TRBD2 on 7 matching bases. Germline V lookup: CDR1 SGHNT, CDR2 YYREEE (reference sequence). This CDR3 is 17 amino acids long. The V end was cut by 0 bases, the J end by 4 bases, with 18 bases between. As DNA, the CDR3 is TGTGCCAGCAGCTTGGGGGGTGACGGGGGGCCCGCAGATACGCAGTATTTT. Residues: CASSLGGDGGPADTQYF.

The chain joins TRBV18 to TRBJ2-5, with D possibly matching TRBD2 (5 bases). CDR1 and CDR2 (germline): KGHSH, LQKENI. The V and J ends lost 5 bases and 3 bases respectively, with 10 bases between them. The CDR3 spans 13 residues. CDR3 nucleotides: TGTGCCAGCTCATCCGACTATGAAGAGACCCAGTACTTC. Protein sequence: CASSSDYEETQYF.

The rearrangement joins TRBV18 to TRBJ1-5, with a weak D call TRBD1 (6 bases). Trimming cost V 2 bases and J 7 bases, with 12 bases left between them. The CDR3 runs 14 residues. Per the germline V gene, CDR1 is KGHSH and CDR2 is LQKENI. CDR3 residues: CASSPGPGDQPQHF. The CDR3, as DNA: TGTGCCAGCTCACCAGGCCCAGGGGACCAGCCCCAGCATTTT.

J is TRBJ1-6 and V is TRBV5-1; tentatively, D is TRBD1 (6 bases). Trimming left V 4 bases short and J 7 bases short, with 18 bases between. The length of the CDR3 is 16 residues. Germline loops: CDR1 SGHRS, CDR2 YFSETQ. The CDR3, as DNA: TGCGCCAGCAGCCCGGGGGGCCCGACCCCGAATTCACCCCTCCACTTT. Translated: CASSPGGPTPNSPLHF. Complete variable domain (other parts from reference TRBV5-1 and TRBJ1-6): KAGVTQTPRYLIKTRGQQVTLSCSPISGHRSVSWYQQTPGQGLQFLFEYFSETQRNKGNFPGRFSGRQFSNSRSEMNVSTLELGDSALYLCASSPGGPTPNSPLHFGNGTRLTVT.

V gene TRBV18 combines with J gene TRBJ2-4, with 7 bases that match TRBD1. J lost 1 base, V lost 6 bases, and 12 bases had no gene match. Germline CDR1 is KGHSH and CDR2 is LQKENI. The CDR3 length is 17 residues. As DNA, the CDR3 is TGTGCCAGCTCCCCCGGGACAGAGTGGGTCGCCAAAAACATTCAGTACTTC. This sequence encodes CASSPGTEWVAKNIQYF.

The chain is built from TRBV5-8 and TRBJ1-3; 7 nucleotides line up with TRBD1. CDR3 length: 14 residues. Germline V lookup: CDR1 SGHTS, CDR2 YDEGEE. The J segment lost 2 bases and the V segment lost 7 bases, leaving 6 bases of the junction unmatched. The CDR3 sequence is CASPRGLAGNTIYF. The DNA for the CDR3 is TGTGCCAGCCCGAGGGGGCTGGCTGGAAACACCATATATTTT. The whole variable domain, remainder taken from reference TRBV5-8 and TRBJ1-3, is EAGVTQSPTHLIKTRGQQATLRCSPISGHTSVYWYQQALGLGLQFLLWYDEGEERNRGNFPPRFSGRQFPNYSSELNVNALELEDSALYLCASPRGLAGNTIYFGEGSWLTVV.

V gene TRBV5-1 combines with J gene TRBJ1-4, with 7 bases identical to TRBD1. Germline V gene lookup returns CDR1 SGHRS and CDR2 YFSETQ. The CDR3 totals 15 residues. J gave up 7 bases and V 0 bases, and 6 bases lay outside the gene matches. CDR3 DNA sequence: TGCGCCAGCAGCTTGGCTCGACAGGGCAGTGAAAAACTGTTTTTT. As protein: CASSLARQGSEKLFF.